This T cell receptor beta chain was obtained from a study of T cell responses to AZD1222 COVID-19 vaccine. The V and J ends lost 5 bases and 0 bases, in that order; junction bases with no gene match: 3. The CDR3 length is 14 residues. The germline V gene has CDR1 MNHEY and CDR2 SVGAGI. Whole-study findings and limits: Targets within unmutated variant regions were reportedly found for nearly half of spike-specific TCRs. Of the AZD1222 recipients, only six were seropositive at baseline. A rise in Spike-specific TCR breadth and depth followed two AZD1222 doses. White British donors predominated, females outnumbered males, and clonal diversity was possibly underestimated.

Clones were sequenced by immunoSEQ multiplex PCR, and TCRdb holds only the in-frame ones, with some missing. The sample includes approximately 140,000 clones, 92% of them seen just once. In this sample, this clone turned up once. Antigen: not known. The chain couples TRBV6-5 to TRBJ1-1, with 7 bases identical to TRBD1. This clonotype was obtained from an adult in good health. The source material was peripheral blood, sampled on day 0 of AZD1222 vaccination. CDR3 sequence: CASSMDRMNTEAFF. The DNA of the CDR3 is TGTGCCAGCAGTATGGACAGGATGAACACTGAAGCTTTCTTT.